Below, one TCR beta chain is given with its context. This sample was included in a study of blood T cell repertoires in COVID-19. In germline, CDR1 is SGHRS, CDR2 YFSETQ. V gave up 4 bases and J gave up 5 bases; unmatched junction bases: 9. The CDR3 spans 15 residues. In the authors' methods: Amplification of reference gene primers was used by the study to estimate nucleated cell counts. Clones were sequenced by immunoSEQ multiplex PCR, and TCRdb holds only the in-frame ones, with some missing. V and J calls and clone size come straight from that table; D and trimming were deduced from the DNA. The data show tens of thousands of clones, with 90% seen just once and around 3.2% held by the top ten.

The rearrangement joins TRBV5-1 to TRBJ2-1; 7 nucleotides line up with TRBD2. This TCR was recovered from a human donor in a cohort sampled during active COVID-19. The sample taken for sequencing was peripheral blood. Here the CDR3 reads CASSPSGRLNNEQFF. CDR3 bases: TGCGCCAGCAGCCCCTCCGGGAGGCTGAACAATGAGCAGTTCTTC. Filled out from reference TRBV5-1 and TRBJ2-1, the complete variable domain reads KAGVTQTPRYLIKTRGQQVTLSCSPISGHRSVSWYQQTPGQGLQFLFEYFSETQRNKGNFPGRFSGRQFSNSRSEMNVSTLELGDSALYLCASSPSGRLNNEQFFGPGTRLTVL.